Sequencing of this T cell receptor beta chain was carried out in a study of OX40 agonist ivuxolimab in advanced cancers. The CDR3 is 15 amino acids. The V and J ends lost 5 bases and 5 bases, in that order; junction bases with no gene match: 9. Per the germline V gene, CDR1 is SEHNR and CDR2 is FQNEAQ (reference sequence). Sequencing used immunoSEQ multiplex PCR; TCRdb keeps in-frame clones, though not all of them. In the table there are fewer than 90,000 clones, around 90% of which are singletons. The sample here was CD4+ or CD8+ T cells sorted from blood, taken in a trial of the OX40 agonist ivuxolimab. This TCR came from an adult with an advanced solid tumor such as melanoma, head and neck, liver or kidney cancer. The rearrangement links TRBV7-9 to TRBJ2-1, with 7 bases aligning to TRBD1. CDR3 bases: TGTGCCAGCAGCCCCAGACAGGGTCGGAACAATGAGCAGTTCTTC. It specifies CASSPRQGRNNEQFF.